Below are 10 T cell receptor beta chains sequenced from a single sample in a study of blood T cell repertoires in COVID-19. Clones were read by immunoSEQ multiplex PCR, and TCRdb kept only the in-frame ones, dropping some. The data hold 50,000 to 75,000 clones, with around 87% observed a single time. Sample: peripheral blood. Receptors were obtained from a man aged 55-75 years with acute or convalescent COVID-19.

This rearrangement joins TRBV19 to TRBJ1-5, with 8 bases identical to TRBD1. V was clipped by 1 base and J by 2 bases; unmatched bases: 1. CDR1 and CDR2 (germline): LNHDA, SQIVND (reference sequence). The CDR3 runs 15 residues. The CDR3 loop is CASSIATGGNQPQHF. The CDR3 DNA reads TGTGCCAGTAGTATAGCGACAGGGGGCAATCAGCCCCAGCATTTT.

The genes are TRBV7-2 and TRBJ1-2; TRBD1 might be the D (5 bases). This CDR3 spans 13 amino acids. V was pared by 3 bases and J by 8 bases, with 13 bases between. From germline, CDR1 is SGHTA and CDR2 FQGNSA. CDR3 residues: CASSFGGRRGYTF. Here the CDR3 DNA reads TGTGCCAGCAGCTTCGGGGGACGCCGGGGCTACACCTTC.

This chain links TRBV5-1 with TRBJ1-5; a possible D gene is TRBD1 (6 bases). CDR3 size: 15 residues. CDR1 and CDR2 from the germline V gene are SGHRS and YFSETQ. Trimming shortened V by 4 bases and J by 6 bases, and 17 bases separated the two germline ends. DNA for the CDR3: TGCGCCAGCAGCCTAGGGGGGGTAGATGGTCAGCCCCAGCATTTT. It encodes CASSLGGVDGQPQHF.

This clone was detected only once. The CDR3 sequence: CASSQDWARGPTNEKLFF. DNA for the CDR3: TGCGCCAGCAGCCAAGATTGGGCCAGGGGGCCGACTAATGAAAAACTGTTTTTT. V is TRBV4-1 and J is TRBJ1-4; TRBD1 aligns across 8 bases. CDR3 length: 18 residues. V trimming: 0 bases; J trimming: 2 bases; junction bases outside the gene matches: 8. Germline-derived CDR1 and CDR2 are MGHRA and YSYEKL.

The rearrangement links TRBV7-2 to TRBJ2-3, with D possibly matching TRBD2 (6 bases). The ends were cut back, 4 bases at V and 6 bases at J, with 14 bases in the middle. The length of the CDR3 is 14 residues. Germline loops: CDR1 SGHTA, CDR2 FQGNSA. The CDR3 is CASSSTRNEDTQYF. The CDR3 region has the DNA TGTGCCAGCAGCTCGACTAGGAATGAGGATACGCAGTATTTT.

The CDR3 DNA reads TGCGCCAGCAGTGAGTCGGGTCGGGACACTGAAGCTTTCTTT. Translated, it gives CASSESGRDTEAFF. This sequence joins TRBV10-1 and TRBJ1-1, with D hard to call. This CDR3 comprises 14 residues. Germline assignment: CDR1 WNHNN and CDR2 SYGVQD (reference sequence). V dropped 0 bases and J dropped 3 bases, with 8 bases sitting between them.

The chain is built from TRBV5-6 and TRBJ1-2; TRBD1 aligns across 8 bases. The length of the CDR3 is 15 residues. The junction had 12 bases not matched to a gene; V was cut back by 3 bases and J by 8 bases. CDR1 SGHDT and CDR2 YYEEEE come from the germline V gene. The CDR3 nucleotides read TGTGCCAGCAGCTCACCAGGGGGCTTTCTGGGCGGCTACACCTTC. It specifies CASSSPGGFLGGYTF.

The rearrangement joins TRBV24-1 to TRBJ1-5, with D possibly TRBD1 on 5 matching bases. Between the trimmed V and J ends, which lost 4 bases and 2 bases, there was a span of 5 bases. The CDR3 loop spans 13 amino acids. CDR1 KGHDR and CDR2 SFDVKD come from the germline V gene. The CDR3, as DNA: TGTGCCACCAGTGAAGGGGGCAATCAGCCCCAGCATTTT. This translates into CATSEGGNQPQHF.

This clone appeared once. This chain connects TRBV6-2 or TRBV6-3 to TRBJ2-2, with 13 bases fitting TRBD2. CDR3 size: 15 residues. The ends lost 6 bases at V and 4 bases at J; junction bases unmatched: 2. The germline V gene has CDR1 MNHEY and CDR2 SVGEGT. CDR3 nucleotide sequence: TGTGCCAGCAGCGGACTAGCGGGGGCCACCGGGGAGCTGTTTTTT. Protein: CASSGLAGATGELFF.

A single count supports this clone. The gene calls are TRBV24-1 and TRBJ2-3; 7 bases are a match to TRBD2. The germline V gene encodes CDR1 KGHDR and CDR2 SFDVKD. The CDR3 totals 16 residues. V shed 1 base and J 2 bases; nucleotides not matched to a gene: 5. The CDR3 here is CATSDFASGFTDTQYF. In DNA form, the CDR3 reads TGTGCCACCAGTGATTTCGCTAGCGGCTTCACAGATACGCAGTATTTT.